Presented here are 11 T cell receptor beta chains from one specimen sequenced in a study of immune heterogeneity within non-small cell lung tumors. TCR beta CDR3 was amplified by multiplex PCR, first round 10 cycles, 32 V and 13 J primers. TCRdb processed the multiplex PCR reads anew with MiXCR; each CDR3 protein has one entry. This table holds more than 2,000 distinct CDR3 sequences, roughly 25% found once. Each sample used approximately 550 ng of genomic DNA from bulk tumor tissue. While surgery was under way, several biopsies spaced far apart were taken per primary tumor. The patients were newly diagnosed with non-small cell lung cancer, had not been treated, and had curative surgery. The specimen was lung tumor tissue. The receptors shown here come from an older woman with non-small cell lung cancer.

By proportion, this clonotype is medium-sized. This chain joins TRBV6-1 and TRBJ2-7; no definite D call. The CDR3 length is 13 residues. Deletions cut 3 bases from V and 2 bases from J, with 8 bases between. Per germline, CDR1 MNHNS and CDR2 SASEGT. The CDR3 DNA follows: TGTGCCAGCAGTGATAGGGATGCCTACGAGCAGTACTTC. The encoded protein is CASSDRDAYEQYF.

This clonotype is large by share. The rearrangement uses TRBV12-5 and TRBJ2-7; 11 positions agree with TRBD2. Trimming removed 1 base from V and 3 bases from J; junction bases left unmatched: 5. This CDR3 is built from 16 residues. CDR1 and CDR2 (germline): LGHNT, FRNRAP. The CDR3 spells CASGLGSGRALYEQYF. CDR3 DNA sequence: TGTGCTAGTGGTTTGGGTAGCGGGAGGGCCCTCTACGAGCAGTACTTC.

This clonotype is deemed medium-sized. CDR3 in amino acids: CATSRPGVETDTQYF. CDR3 in DNA: TGTGCCACCAGCAGGCCAGGGGTAGAAACAGATACGCAGTATTTT. This chain connects TRBV15 to TRBJ2-3; tentatively, D is TRBD1 (6 bases). This CDR3 comprises 15 residues. CDR1 LNHNV and CDR2 YYDKDF come from the germline V gene (reference sequence). The V and J ends lost 3 bases and 3 bases respectively, with 13 bases between them.

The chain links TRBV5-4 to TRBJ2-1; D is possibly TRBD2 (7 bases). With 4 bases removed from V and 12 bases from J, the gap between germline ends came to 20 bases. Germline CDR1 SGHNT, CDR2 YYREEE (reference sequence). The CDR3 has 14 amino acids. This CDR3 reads CASSTESGKGGQFF. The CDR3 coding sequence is TGTGCCAGCAGCACTGAAAGCGGGAAGGGGGGGCAGTTCTTC. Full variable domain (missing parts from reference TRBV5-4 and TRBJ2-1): ETGVTQSPTHLIKTRGQQVTLRCSSQSGHNTVSWYQQALGQGPQFIFQYYREEENGRGNFPPRFSGLQFPNYSSELNVNALELDDSALYLCASSTESGKGGQFFGPGTRLTVL.

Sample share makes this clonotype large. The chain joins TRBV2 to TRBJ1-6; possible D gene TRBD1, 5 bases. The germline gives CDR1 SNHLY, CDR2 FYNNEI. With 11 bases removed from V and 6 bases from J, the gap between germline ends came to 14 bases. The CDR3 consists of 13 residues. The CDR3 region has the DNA TGTGCCCGGAGGGCAGGGACTAATTCACCCCTCCACTTT. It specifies CARRAGTNSPLHF.

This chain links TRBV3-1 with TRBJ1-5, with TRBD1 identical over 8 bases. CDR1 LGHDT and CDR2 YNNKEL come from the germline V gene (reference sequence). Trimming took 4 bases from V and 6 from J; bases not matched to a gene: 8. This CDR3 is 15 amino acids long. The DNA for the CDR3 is TGTGCCAGCAGCCCGGACAGGGCGGAGGGTCAGCCCCAGCATTTT. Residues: CASSPDRAEGQPQHF.

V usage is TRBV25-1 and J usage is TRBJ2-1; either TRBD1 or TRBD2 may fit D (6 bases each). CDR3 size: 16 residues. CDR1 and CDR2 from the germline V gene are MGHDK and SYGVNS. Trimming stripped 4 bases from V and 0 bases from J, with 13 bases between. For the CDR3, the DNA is TGTGCCAGCAGTGGGGGGGCCCTCAGCTCCTACAATGAGCAGTTCTTC. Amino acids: CASSGGALSSYNEQFF.

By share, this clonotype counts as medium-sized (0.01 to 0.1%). CDR3 DNA: TGTGCCAGCAGTTTAGGCGGTGATTCACCCCTCCACTTT. This encodes CASSLGGDSPLHF. This chain uses TRBV12-3 or TRBV12-4 with TRBJ1-6; D uncertain. This CDR3 has 13 amino acids. V was trimmed by 1 base and J by 8 bases, leaving 6 bases between them.

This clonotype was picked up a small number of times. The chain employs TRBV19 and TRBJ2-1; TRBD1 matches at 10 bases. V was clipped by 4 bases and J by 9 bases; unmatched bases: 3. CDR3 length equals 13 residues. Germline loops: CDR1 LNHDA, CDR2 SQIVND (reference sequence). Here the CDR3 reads CASSTGTGVEQFF. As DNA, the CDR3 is TGTGCCAGTAGTACCGGGACAGGGGTTGAGCAGTTCTTC.

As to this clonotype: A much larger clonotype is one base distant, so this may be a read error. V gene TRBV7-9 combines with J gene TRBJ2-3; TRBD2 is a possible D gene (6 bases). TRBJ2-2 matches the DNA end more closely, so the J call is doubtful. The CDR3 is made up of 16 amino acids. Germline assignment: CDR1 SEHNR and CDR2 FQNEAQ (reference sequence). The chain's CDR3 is CASSLAMAGFTGDLFF. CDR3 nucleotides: TGTGCCAGCAGCTTAGCGATGGCGGGATTCACCGGGGACCTGTTTTTT.

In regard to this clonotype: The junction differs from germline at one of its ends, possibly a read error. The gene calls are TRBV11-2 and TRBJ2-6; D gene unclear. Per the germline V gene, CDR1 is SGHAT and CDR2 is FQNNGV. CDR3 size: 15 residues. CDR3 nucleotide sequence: TGTGCCACCAGCGACGGTAGGGCCGGGGCCAACGTCCTGACTTTC. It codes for CATSDGRAGANVLTF.